These T cell receptor beta chains were read from a single sample in a study of Graves' ophthalmopathy and Graves' hyperthyroidism. TCRdb fed the multiplex PCR reads into MiXCR, producing one record per CDR3 protein. The sample includes 360,000 or so distinct CDR3 sequences, approximately 20% of them seen just once. Specimen: peripheral blood. The receptors here all came from a woman aged 18-29 years with Graves' ophthalmopathy. The CDR3 runs from the conserved cysteine through the conserved F or W. The D gene is left open where the match is weak. Expanded clones get a size class; other rows say once, few or many, or leave the size out.

TRBJ1-2 | TRBV27 | many | 16 | TRBD1 | CASSLLGTGNNYGYTF | TGTGCCAGCAGTTTATTAGGGACAGGGAACAACTATGGCTACACCTTC
TRBJ2-5 | TRBV7-8 | . | 19 | TRBD1 | CASSLAVLSGTGDQWTQYF | TGTGCCAGCAGCTTAGCAGTGTTAAGTGGGACAGGGGACCAATGGACCCAGTACTTC
TRBJ2-2 | TRBV6-4 | . | 17 | . | CASSLDRAPQGTGELFF | TGTGCCAGCAGTCTCGACCGGGCCCCTCAGGGAACCGGGGAGCTGTTTTTT
TRBJ1-6 | TRBV29-1 | many | 13 | . | CSASWGEDSPLHF | TGCAGCGCTAGCTGGGGAGAGGATTCACCCCTCCACTTT
TRBJ1-1 | TRBV12-3/TRBV12-4 | . | 13 | . | CASRDFKGAEAFF | TGTGCCAGCAGGGACTTCAAGGGCGCTGAAGCTTTCTTT
TRBJ1-1 | TRBV6-6 | many | 13 | . | CASRIPTYPEAFF | TGTGCCAGCAGGATCCCGACCTACCCTGAAGCTTTCTTT
TRBJ1-2 | TRBV5-1 | many | 17 | TRBD1 | CASSLEGATFPNYGYTF | TGCGCCAGCAGCTTGGAGGGGGCTACCTTTCCTAACTATGGCTACACCTTC
TRBJ2-7 | TRBV29-1 | many | 12 | . | CSVRDGDYEQYF | TGCAGCGTTAGGGACGGAGACTACGAGCAGTACTTC
TRBJ1-5 | TRBV6-5 | many | 16 | . | CASSYLPIGGGQPQHF | TGTGCCAGCAGTTATTTACCGATCGGGGGCGGACAGCCCCAGCATTTT
TRBJ1-1 | TRBV19 | many | 17 | . | CASSIGGFGSVNTEAFF | TGTGCCAGTAGTATAGGGGGATTCGGGTCGGTGAACACTGAAGCTTTCTTT
TRBJ2-2 | TRBV19 | . | 16 | . | CASSLGLAGGPGSCFF | .
TRBJ1-2 | TRBV6-1 | . | 13 | . | CASTPTSSYGYTF | TGTGCCAGCACCCCCACCTCGAGCTATGGCTACACCTTC
TRBJ1-3 | TRBV7-2 | many | 16 | . | CASSLAVTQAGNTIYF | TGTGCCAGCAGCTTAGCCGTCACACAAGCTGGAAACACCATATATTTT
TRBJ1-6 | TRBV28 | . | 14 | . | CASSPGPLNSPLHF | TGTGCCAGCAGTCCAGGGCCTTTGAATTCACCCCTCCACTTT
TRBJ2-2 | TRBV6-2/TRBV6-3 | many | 19 | TRBD2 | CASSYLGTSGGLYTGELFF | TGTGCCAGCAGTTACCTGGGGACTAGCGGGGGCCTTTATACCGGGGAGCTGTTTTTT
TRBJ2-5 | TRBV4-3 | . | 16 | TRBD2 | CASSKGGRGGKETQYF | TGCGCCAGCAGCAAAGGCGGCCGGGGGGGCAAAGAGACCCAGTACTTC
TRBJ2-2 | TRBV6-2/TRBV6-3 | many | 16 | . | CASSSPTAANTGELFF | TGTGCCAGCAGTTCGCCGACAGCCGCGAACACCGGGGAGCTGTTTTTT
TRBJ2-7 | TRBV6-2/TRBV6-3 | many | 16 | . | CASKGRPGQAPYEQYF | TGTGCCAGCAAAGGCCGGCCGGGACAAGCACCCTACGAGCAGTACTTC
TRBJ2-7 | TRBV7-8 | few | 15 | TRBD1 | CASSLVQGASYEQYF | TGTGCCAGCAGCTTAGTACAGGGGGCCTCCTACGAGCAGTACTTC
TRBJ1-1 | TRBV19 | . | 17 | . | CASSISPRTAWNTEAFF | TGTGCCAGTAGTATATCCCCCAGGACAGCTTGGAACACTGAAGCTTTCTTT
TRBJ2-7 | TRBV28 | many | 13 | TRBD2 | CASTIAGVSERYF | TGTGCCAGCACCATAGCGGGAGTCTCCGAGCGGTACTTC
TRBJ2-5 | TRBV28 | many | 17 | TRBD1 | CASSNIVGGTGRQTQYF | TGTGCCAGCAGCAACATTGTAGGCGGGACAGGGCGGCAGACCCAGTACTTC
TRBJ2-7 | TRBV12-3/TRBV12-4 | many | 14 | . | CASSSPRLGYEQYF | TGTGCCAGCAGTTCCCCCCGCCTTGGCTACGAGCAGTACTTC
TRBJ1-1 | TRBV29-1 | few | 14 | . | CSVALTAMNTEAFF | TGCAGCGTTGCCCTGACAGCTATGAACACTGAAGCTTTCTTT
TRBJ1-2 | TRBV12-3/TRBV12-4 | . | 16 | TRBD1 | CASSSRTGHANYGYTF | TGTGCCAGCAGTTCCAGGACAGGGCATGCTAACTATGGCTACACCTTC
TRBJ2-5 | TRBV11-2 | . | 15 | . | CASSPSDSRGETQYF | TGTGCCAGCAGTCCCTCGGACTCTCGAGGAGAGACCCAGTACTTC
TRBJ2-7 | TRBV28 | many | 14 | . | CASSSSRQGGKQYF | TGTGCCAGCAGTTCCTCACGGCAGGGAGGTAAGCAGTACTTC
TRBJ2-2 | TRBV11-2 | many | 15 | TRBD2 | CASSGGSGTGGELFF | TGTGCCAGCAGCGGAGGTAGCGGGACGGGCGGGGAGCTGTTTTTT
TRBJ2-5 | TRBV4-3 | many | 15 | . | CASSRREAIQETQYF | TGCGCCAGCAGCCGAAGGGAGGCCATCCAAGAGACCCAGTACTTC
TRBJ2-2 | TRBV5-1 | many | 13 | . | CASSLDLTGELFF | TGCGCCAGCAGCTTGGATCTCACCGGGGAGCTGTTTTTT
TRBJ1-2 | TRBV6-2/TRBV6-3 | many | 14 | . | CASTPRGHNYGYTF | TGTGCCAGCACCCCTAGGGGACACAACTATGGCTACACCTTC
TRBJ2-7 | TRBV28 | many | 15 | . | CASSPPRRSRYEQYF | TGTGCCAGCAGCCCCCCCCGACGGAGCCGCTACGAGCAGTACTTC
TRBJ2-7 | TRBV30 | many | 11 | . | CAWILRDGQYF | TGTGCCTGGATATTGAGGGACGGGCAGTACTTC
TRBJ1-1 | TRBV28 | many | 12 | . | CASSNLHTEAFF | TGTGCCAGCAGTAACTTACACACTGAAGCTTTCTTT
TRBJ2-7 | TRBV6-5 | many | 13 | . | CASTMSSLYEQYF | TGTGCCAGCACCATGTCAAGTCTCTACGAGCAGTACTTC
TRBJ2-7 | TRBV6-2/TRBV6-3 | many | 14 | . | CASSYSSNVKEQYF | TGTGCCAGCAGTTACTCATCCAATGTCAAGGAGCAGTACTTC
TRBJ1-5 | TRBV28 | many | 15 | . | CASSSRVPVNQPQHF | TGTGCCAGCAGTTCCAGAGTACCCGTCAATCAGCCCCAGCATTTT
TRBJ1-1 | TRBV11-1 | few | 19 | TRBD1 | CASSPRDSRPLIMNTEAFF | TGTGCCAGCAGCCCAAGGGACAGTAGGCCACTAATAATGAACACTGAAGCTTTCTTT
TRBJ1-6 | TRBV9 | many | 18 | TRBD1 | CASSVARQGDSYNSPLHF | TGTGCCAGCAGCGTAGCTCGACAGGGTGACTCCTATAATTCACCCCTCCACTTT
TRBJ1-1 | TRBV6-1 | . | 12 | TRBD1 | CASSRDRNEAFF | TGTGCCAGCAGCCGGGACAGGAATGAAGCTTTCTTT
TRBJ1-5 | TRBV6-2/TRBV6-3 | many | 14 | . | CASSVDSTAGPQHF | TGTGCCAGCAGTGTCGACAGTACAGCGGGGCCCCAGCATTTT
TRBJ1-1 | TRBV28 | many | 15 | TRBD1 | CASSSPGQLNTEAFF | TGTGCCAGCAGTTCCCCGGGACAGCTGAACACTGAAGCTTTCTTT
TRBJ2-2 | TRBV10-3 | many | 16 | TRBD2 | CAIRAGGQTNTGELFF | TGTGCCATCAGAGCGGGGGGACAGACGAACACCGGGGAGCTGTTTTTT
TRBJ2-6 | TRBV28 | many | 15 | . | CASSKGGAGPNVLTF | TGTGCCAGCAGTAAGGGGGGGGCAGGTCCCAACGTCCTGACTTTC
TRBJ1-1 | TRBV24-1 | many | 13 | . | CATSFGGNTEAFF | TGTGCCACCAGTTTCGGGGGGAACACTGAAGCTTTCTTT
TRBJ1-2 | TRBV6-2/TRBV6-3 | few | 11 | . | CASLGFYGYTF | TGTGCCAGCCTAGGGTTCTATGGCTACACCTTC
TRBJ2-7 | TRBV14 | . | 14 | . | CASSQSQGRYEQYF | TGTGCCAGCAGCCAATCCCAGGGACGCTACGAGCAGTACTTC
TRBJ1-1 | TRBV12-5 | many | 16 | TRBD1 | CASGPDFDRGNTEAFF | TGTGCTAGTGGTCCAGACTTCGACAGGGGAAACACTGAAGCTTTCTTT
TRBJ1-1 | TRBV6-2/TRBV6-3 | many | 14 | . | CASSYPFSGAEAFF | TGTGCCAGCAGTTACCCCTTTAGCGGCGCTGAAGCTTTCTTT
TRBJ1-1 | TRBV30 | many | 13 | . | CAWSALRGAEAFF | TGTGCCTGGAGTGCTCTCAGGGGTGCTGAAGCTTTCTTT
TRBJ2-1 | TRBV7-2 | many | 17 | TRBD1 | CASIGQGSLRGYNEQFF | TGTGCCAGCATCGGACAGGGTTCTTTGCGAGGATACAATGAGCAGTTCTTC
TRBJ1-2 | TRBV24-1 | many | 14 | TRBD1 | CATRSQGAQGGYTF | TGTGCCACCAGGTCCCAGGGGGCGCAAGGTGGCTACACCTTC
TRBJ2-5 | TRBV7-8 | few | 13 | . | CASSFSRVETQYF | TGTGCCAGCAGCTTCAGCAGGGTGGAGACCCAGTACTTC